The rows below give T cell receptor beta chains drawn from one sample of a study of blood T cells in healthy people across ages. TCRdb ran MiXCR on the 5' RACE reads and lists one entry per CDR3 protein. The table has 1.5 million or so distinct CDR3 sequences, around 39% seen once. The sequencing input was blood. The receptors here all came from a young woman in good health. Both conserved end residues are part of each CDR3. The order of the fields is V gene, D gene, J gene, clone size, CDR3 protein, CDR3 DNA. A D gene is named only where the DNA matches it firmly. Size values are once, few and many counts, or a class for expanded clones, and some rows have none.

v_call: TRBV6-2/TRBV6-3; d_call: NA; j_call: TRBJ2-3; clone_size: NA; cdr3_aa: CASSALFLTDTQYF; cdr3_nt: TGTGCCAGCAGCGCCCTTTTTTTGACAGATACGCAGTATTTT
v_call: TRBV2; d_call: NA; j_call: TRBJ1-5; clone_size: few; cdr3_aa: CASRAASGAGNQPQHF; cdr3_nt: TGTGCTAGCAGGGCGGCTAGCGGGGCCGGCAATCAGCCCCAGCATTTT
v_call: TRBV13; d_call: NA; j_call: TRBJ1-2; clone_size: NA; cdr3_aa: CASSPRLQRARGGYTF; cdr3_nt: TGTGCCAGCAGCCCAAGACTACAGAGGGCGCGAGGTGGCTACACCTTC
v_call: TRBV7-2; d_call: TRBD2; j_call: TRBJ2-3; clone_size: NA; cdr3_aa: CASSATSGRSTDTQYF; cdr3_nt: TGTGCCAGCAGCGCGACTAGCGGGAGGAGCACAGATACGCAGTATTTT
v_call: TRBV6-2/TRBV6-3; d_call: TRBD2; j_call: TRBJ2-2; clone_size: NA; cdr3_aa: CASRRTRTSVTGELFF; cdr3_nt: TGTGCCAGCAGGAGGACAAGGACTAGCGTCACCGGGGAGCTGTTTTTT
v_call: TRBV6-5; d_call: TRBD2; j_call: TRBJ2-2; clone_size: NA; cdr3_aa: CASTSGGAGTGELFF; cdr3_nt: TGTGCCAGCACTAGCGGGGGGGCCGGCACCGGGGAGCTGTTTTTT
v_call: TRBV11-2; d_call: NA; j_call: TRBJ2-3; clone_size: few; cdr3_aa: CASSPWGQPSTDTQYF; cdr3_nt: TGTGCCAGCAGCCCCTGGGGGCAGCCTAGCACAGATACGCAGTATTTT
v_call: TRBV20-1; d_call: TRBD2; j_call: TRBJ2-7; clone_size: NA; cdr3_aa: CSASGSGGAFLYEQYF; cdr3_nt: TGCAGTGCTAGTGGTAGCGGGGGGGCCTTCCTCTACGAGCAGTACTTC
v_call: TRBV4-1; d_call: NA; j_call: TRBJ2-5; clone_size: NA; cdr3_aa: CASSQDVGVEQNF; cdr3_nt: TGCGCCAGCAGCCAAGATGTTGGGGTCGAGCAGAACTTC
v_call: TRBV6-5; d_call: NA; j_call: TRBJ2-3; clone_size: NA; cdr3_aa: CASSYWEGGAPDTQYF; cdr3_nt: TGTGCCAGCAGTTACTGGGAGGGGGGGGCCCCAGATACGCAGTATTTT
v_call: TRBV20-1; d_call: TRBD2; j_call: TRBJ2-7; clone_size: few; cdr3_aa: CSARDRLAGPIYEQYF; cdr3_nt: TGCAGTGCTAGAGATCGGCTAGCGGGACCAATCTACGAGCAGTACTTC
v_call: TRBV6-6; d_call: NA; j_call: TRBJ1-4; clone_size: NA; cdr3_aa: CASTSYGGLGEKLFF; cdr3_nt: TGTGCCAGCACCAGTTACGGAGGTTTGGGTGAAAAACTGTTTTTT
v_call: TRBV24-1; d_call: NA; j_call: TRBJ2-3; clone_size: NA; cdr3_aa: CATSAGGATDTQYF; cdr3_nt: TGTGCCACCAGTGCCGGCGGTGCCACAGATACGCAGTATTTT
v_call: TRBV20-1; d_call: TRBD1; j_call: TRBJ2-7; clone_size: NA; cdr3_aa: CSAGGTGPYEQYF; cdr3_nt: TGCAGTGCAGGCGGGACAGGACCCTACGAGCAGTACTTC
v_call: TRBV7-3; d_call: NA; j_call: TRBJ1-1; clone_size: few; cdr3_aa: CASSSQGRTEAFF; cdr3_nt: TGTGCCAGCAGCTCCCAGGGGAGGACTGAAGCTTTCTTT
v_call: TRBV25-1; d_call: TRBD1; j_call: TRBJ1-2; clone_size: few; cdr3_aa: CASSPIGQGGGYTF; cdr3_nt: TGTGCCAGCAGCCCGATAGGACAGGGTGGAGGCTACACCTTC
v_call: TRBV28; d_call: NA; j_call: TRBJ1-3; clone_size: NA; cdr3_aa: CASITQGSGNTIYF; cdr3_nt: TGTGCCAGCATCACACAGGGCTCTGGAAACACCATATATTTT
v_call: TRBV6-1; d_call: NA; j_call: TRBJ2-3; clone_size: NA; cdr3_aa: CASSEVGTTLALTVYTQYF; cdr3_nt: TGTGCCAGCAGTGAAGTCGGAACAACTCTAGCGTTGACGGTTTATACGCAGTATTTT
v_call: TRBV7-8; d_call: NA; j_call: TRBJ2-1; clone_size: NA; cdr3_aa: CASSLEGRGNEQFF; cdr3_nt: TGTGCCAGCAGCTTAGAGGGCCGCGGGAATGAGCAGTTCTTC
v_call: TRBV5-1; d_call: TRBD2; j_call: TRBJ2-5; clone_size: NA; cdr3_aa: CASSPSLAGFETQYF; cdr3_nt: TGCGCCAGCAGCCCCTCTCTAGCGGGCTTCGAGACCCAGTACTTC
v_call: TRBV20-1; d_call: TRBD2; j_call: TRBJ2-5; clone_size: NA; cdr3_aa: CSARDRSGRAGETQYF; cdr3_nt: TGCAGTGCTAGAGATCGTAGCGGGAGGGCCGGAGAGACCCAGTACTTC
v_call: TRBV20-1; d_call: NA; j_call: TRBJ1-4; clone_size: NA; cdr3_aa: CSASWGAATNEKLFF; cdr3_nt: TGCAGTGCTAGTTGGGGGGCCGCAACTAATGAAAAACTGTTTTTT
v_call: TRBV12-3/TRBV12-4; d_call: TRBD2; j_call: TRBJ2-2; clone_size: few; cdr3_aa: CASSLGLATGELFF; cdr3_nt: TGTGCCAGCAGTTTAGGACTAGCGACTGGGGAGCTGTTTTTT
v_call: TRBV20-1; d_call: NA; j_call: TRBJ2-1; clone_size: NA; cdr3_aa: CSARLSTRSYNEQFF; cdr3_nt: TGCAGTGCTAGACTCAGTACCCGTTCCTACAATGAGCAGTTCTTC
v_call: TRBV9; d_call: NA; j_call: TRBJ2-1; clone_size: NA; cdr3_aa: CVSSTDLAPYNEQFF; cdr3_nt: TGTGTCAGCAGCACCGATCTAGCGCCATACAATGAGCAGTTCTTC
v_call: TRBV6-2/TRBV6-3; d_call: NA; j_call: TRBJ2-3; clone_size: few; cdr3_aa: CASSYVGATQYF; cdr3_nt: TGTGCCAGCAGTTACGTGGGTGCTACGCAGTATTTT
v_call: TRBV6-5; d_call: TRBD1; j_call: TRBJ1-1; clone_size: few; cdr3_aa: CASSYGGQGRTEAFF; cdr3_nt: TGTGCCAGCAGTTACGGGGGACAGGGCCGCACTGAAGCTTTCTTT
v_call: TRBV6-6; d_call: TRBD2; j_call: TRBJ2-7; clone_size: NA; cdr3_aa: CAGSYGGTIEQYF; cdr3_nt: TGTGCCGGCAGTTACGGCGGGACTATCGAGCAGTACTTC
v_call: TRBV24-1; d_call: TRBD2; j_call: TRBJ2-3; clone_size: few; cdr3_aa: CATSDPGLDADTQYF; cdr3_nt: TGTGCCACCAGTGACCCCGGACTAGACGCCGATACGCAGTATTTT
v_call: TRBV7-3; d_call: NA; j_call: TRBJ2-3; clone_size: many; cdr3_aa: CASSREDQGTQYF; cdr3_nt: TGTGCCAGCAGCCGCGAAGATCAAGGTACGCAGTATTTT
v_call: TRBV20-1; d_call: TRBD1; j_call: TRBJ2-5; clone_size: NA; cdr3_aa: CSAKQGQETQYF; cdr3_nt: TGCAGTGCTAAACAGGGACAGGAGACCCAGTACTTC
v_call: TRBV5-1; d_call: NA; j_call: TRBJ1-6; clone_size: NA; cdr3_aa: CASSSLDRRYNSPLHF; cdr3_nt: TGCGCCAGCAGCTCGTTGGATCGGCGGTATAATTCACCCCTCCACTTT
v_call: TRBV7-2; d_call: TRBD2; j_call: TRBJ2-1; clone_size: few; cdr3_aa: CASSFLGRVNEQFF; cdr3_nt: TGTGCCAGCAGCTTTCTCGGGAGGGTCAATGAGCAGTTCTTC
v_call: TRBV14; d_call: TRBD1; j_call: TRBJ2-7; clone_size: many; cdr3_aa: CASSRQGTWEQYF; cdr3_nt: TGTGCCAGCAGCCGACAGGGGACTTGGGAGCAGTACTTC
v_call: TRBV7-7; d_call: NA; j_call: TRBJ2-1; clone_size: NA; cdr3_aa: CASSLGMVSYNEQFF; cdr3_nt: TGTGCTAGCAGCTTAGGTATGGTCTCCTACAATGAGCAGTTCTTC
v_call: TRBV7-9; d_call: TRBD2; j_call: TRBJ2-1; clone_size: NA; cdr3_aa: CASSLPTGLAGGSSYNEQFF; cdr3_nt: TGTGCCAGCAGCCTACCCACCGGACTAGCGGGGGGGAGCTCCTACAATGAGCAGTTCTTC
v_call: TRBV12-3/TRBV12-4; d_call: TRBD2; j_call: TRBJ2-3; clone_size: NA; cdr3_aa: CASRASGGIGTQYF; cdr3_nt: TGTGCCAGCAGGGCTAGCGGGGGAATAGGTACGCAGTATTTT
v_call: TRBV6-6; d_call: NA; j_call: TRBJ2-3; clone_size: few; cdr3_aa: CASNKSGPRTDTQYF; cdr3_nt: TGTGCCAGCAATAAATCGGGGCCCCGCACAGATACGCAGTATTTT
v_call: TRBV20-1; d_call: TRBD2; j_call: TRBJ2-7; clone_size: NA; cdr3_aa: CSAGAGGTYNEQYF; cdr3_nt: TGCAGTGCTGGGGCGGGGGGCACCTACAATGAGCAGTACTTC
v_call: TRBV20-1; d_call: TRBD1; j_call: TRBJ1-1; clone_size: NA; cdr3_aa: CSADRVATEAFF; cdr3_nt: TGCAGTGCCGACAGGGTGGCCACTGAAGCTTTCTTT
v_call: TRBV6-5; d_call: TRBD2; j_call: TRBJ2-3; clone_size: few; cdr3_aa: CASSYSLAGGTDTQYF; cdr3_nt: TGTGCCAGCAGTTACTCGCTAGCGGGGGGCACAGATACGCAGTATTTT
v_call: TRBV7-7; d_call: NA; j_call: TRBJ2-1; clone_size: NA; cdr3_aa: CASSQRTSALYNEQFF; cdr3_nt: TGTGCCAGCAGCCAAAGGACTTCAGCCCTCTACAATGAGCAGTTCTTC
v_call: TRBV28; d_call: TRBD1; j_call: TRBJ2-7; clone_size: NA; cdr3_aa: CASGGQLYEQYF; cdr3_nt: TGTGCCAGCGGGGGACAGCTCTACGAGCAGTACTTC
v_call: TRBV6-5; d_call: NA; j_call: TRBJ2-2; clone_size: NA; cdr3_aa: CARATEGRELFF; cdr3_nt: TGTGCCAGAGCCACCGAGGGCAGGGAGCTGTTTTTT
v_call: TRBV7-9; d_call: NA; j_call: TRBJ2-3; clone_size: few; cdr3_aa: CASSLARLGPSTDTQYF; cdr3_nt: TGTGCCAGCAGCTTAGCCAGGCTAGGCCCAAGCACAGATACGCAGTATTTT
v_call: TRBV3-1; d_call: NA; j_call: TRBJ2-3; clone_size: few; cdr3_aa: CASSPDYYTSTDTQYF; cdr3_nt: TGTGCCAGCAGCCCGGACTATTATACTAGCACAGATACGCAGTATTTT
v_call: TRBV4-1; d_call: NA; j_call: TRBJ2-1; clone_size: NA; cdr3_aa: CASSQDGRGGLNEQFF; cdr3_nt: TGCGCCAGCAGCCAAGATGGGAGGGGGGGCCTGAATGAGCAGTTCTTC
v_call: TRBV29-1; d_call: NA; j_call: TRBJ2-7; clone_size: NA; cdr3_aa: CSVAYSGSYEQYF; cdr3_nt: TGCAGCGTTGCCTATAGCGGATCCTACGAGCAGTACTTC
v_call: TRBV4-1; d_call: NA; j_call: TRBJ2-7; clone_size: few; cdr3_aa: CASSQVMGRLWDEQYF; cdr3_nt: TGCGCCAGCAGCCAAGTTATGGGTAGACTCTGGGACGAGCAGTACTTC
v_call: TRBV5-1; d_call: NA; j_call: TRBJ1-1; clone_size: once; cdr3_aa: CASSQSLGANAEAFF; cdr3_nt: TGCGCCAGCAGCCAGAGCCTCGGGGCCAATGCTGAAGCTTTCTTT
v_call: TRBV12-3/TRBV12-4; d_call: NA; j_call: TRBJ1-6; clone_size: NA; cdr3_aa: CASSLNGGVRSPLHF; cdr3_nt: TGTGCCAGCAGTTTAAACGGGGGCGTGAGGTCACCCCTCCACTTT
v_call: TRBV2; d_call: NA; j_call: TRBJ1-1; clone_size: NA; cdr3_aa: CASTREGETEAFF; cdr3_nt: TGTGCCAGCACCCGTGAGGGAGAAACTGAAGCTTTCTTT
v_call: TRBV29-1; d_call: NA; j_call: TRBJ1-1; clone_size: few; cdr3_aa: CSGGWRTTEAFF; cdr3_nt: TGCAGCGGTGGGTGGAGGACGACTGAAGCTTTCTTT
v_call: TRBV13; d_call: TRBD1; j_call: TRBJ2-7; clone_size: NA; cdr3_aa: CASSSSGTGSSYEQYF; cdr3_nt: TGTGCCAGCAGCAGTTCCGGGACAGGGAGCTCCTACGAGCAGTACTTC
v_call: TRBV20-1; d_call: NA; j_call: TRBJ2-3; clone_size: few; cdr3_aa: CSAGDSGASTDTQYF; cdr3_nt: TGCAGTGCTGGGGACAGCGGGGCTAGCACAGATACGCAGTATTTT